Presented here are 8 T cell receptor beta chains from one specimen sequenced in a study of T-cell reconstitution after alpha-beta-depleted transplantation in children. This sample's TCRbeta library carried unique molecular identifier barcodes. From the PCR reads, TCRdb called clonotypes with MiXCR, one entry per CDR3 protein. Here the sample spans about 980,000 distinct CDR3 sequences, roughly 29% being singletons. The source was PBMCs, mostly from graft donor cells, collected 360 days after TCRalphabeta/CD19-depleted stem cell transplant. The receptors originated from a boy in the first two years of life who had a stem cell transplant for SCID, so the T cells may come from the graft donor.

Only a few counts were recorded for this clonotype. The chain couples TRBV5-1 to TRBJ2-3; 8 bases map to TRBD1. Germline loops: CDR1 SGHRS, CDR2 YFSETQ. The CDR3 is 15 residues long. The V gene end was trimmed by 6 bases and the J gene end by 1 base; junction bases not matched to a gene: 7. The CDR3 is CASTTRGRRTDTQYF. CDR3 DNA sequence: TGCGCCAGCACAACCAGGGGGCGCCGCACAGATACGCAGTATTTT.

The CDR3 region is CSASPPRRGGADTQYF. The CDR3 coding sequence is TGCAGTGCTAGCCCCCCTCGGCGGGGGGGCGCAGATACGCAGTATTTT. The chain has TRBV20-1 and TRBJ2-3; 9 bases are shared with TRBD2. The V segment lost 3 bases and the J segment 4 bases; nucleotides outside the gene matches: 11. The CDR3 runs to 16 residues. Germline loops: CDR1 DFQATT, CDR2 SNEGSKA (reference sequence).

This chain connects TRBV20-1 to TRBJ2-2; no firm D call. Trimming removed 1 base from V and 6 bases from J, with 12 bases in between. The CDR3 consists of 14 residues. CDR1 DFQATT and CDR2 SNEGSKA come from the germline V gene (reference sequence). CDR3 amino acids: CSARGVGRAGELFF. The CDR3 DNA is TGCAGTGCTAGAGGTGTGGGCCGGGCCGGGGAGCTGTTTTTT.

The V call is TRBV20-1, the J call TRBJ1-6; the match to TRBD1 covers 9 bases. This CDR3 region has 13 residues. J gave up 9 bases and V 6 bases, and 6 bases lay outside the gene matches. In germline, CDR1 is DFQATT, CDR2 SNEGSKA (reference sequence). Here the CDR3 reads CSAGQGQGSPLHF. The CDR3 DNA reads as TGCAGTGCCGGACAGGGGCAAGGTTCACCCCTCCACTTT.

This clonotype was detected ten times or more. V gene TRBV4-1 combines with J gene TRBJ2-7; the D call may be TRBD1 or TRBD2 (5 bases each). V lost 4 bases and J lost 3, with 13 bases in between. Germline CDR1 MGHRA, CDR2 YSYEKL. The CDR3 is 14 amino acids. For the CDR3, the DNA is TGCGCCAGCAGCCCGGGACGGTTACTCTACGAGCAGTACTTC. As protein: CASSPGRLLYEQYF.

V is TRBV27 and J is TRBJ2-7; the D gene is possibly TRBD1 (5 bases). V lost 2 bases and J lost 2, with 13 bases in between. The CDR3 sequence is 15 residues long. Per germline, CDR1 MNHEY and CDR2 SMNVEV (reference sequence). CDR3 loop: CASSLRPGQAYEQYF. CDR3 sequence (DNA): TGTGCCAGCAGTTTACGGCCCGGACAAGCCTACGAGCAGTACTTC.

A few counts support this clonotype. The V gene is TRBV30, the J gene TRBJ2-1; 11 bases fit TRBD2. V shed 4 bases, J shed 6 bases, and the junction held 14 bases outside the gene matches. Germline V gives CDR1 GTSNPN, CDR2 SVGIG (reference sequence). The length of the CDR3 is 17 residues. The CDR3 region is CAWMASLIAGGINEQFF. The CDR3 nucleotides read TGTGCCTGGATGGCATCGTTGATAGCGGGGGGGATCAATGAGCAGTTCTTC.

The gene calls are TRBV15 and TRBJ2-1, with TRBD1 matching 7 bases. From germline, CDR1 is LNHNV and CDR2 YYDKDF (reference sequence). With V trimmed by 3 bases and J by 0 bases, 5 bases remained unmatched. The CDR3 length is 16 residues. The CDR3 here is CATSSRRDSSYNEQFF. In DNA, the CDR3 is TGTGCCACCAGCAGTCGCCGGGACAGCTCCTACAATGAGCAGTTCTTC. Based on the CDR3 plus reference TRBV15 and TRBJ2-1, the full variable domain is DAMVIQNPRYQVTQFGKPVTLSCSQTLNHNVMYWYQQKSSQAPKLLFHYYDKDFNNEADTPDNFQSRRPNTSFCFLDIRSPGLGDTAMYLCATSSRRDSSYNEQFFGPGTRLTVL.